The 11 T cell receptor beta chains below all came from one sample that was sequenced in a study of T cells in tuberculosis. Profiling relied on immunoSEQ multiplex PCR, and the TCRdb table lists in-frame clones only, not all of them. The table includes under 40,000 clones, approximately 94% detected once. Time point defined: new active TB diagnosis, blood taken before or within 7 days of starting treatment. Sample: PBMCs, taken at tuberculosis diagnosis. The source is an adult with tuberculosis.

This chain uses TRBV5-1 with TRBJ2-2; D is perhaps TRBD1 (6 bases). The CDR3 runs 14 residues. V lost 1 base and J 5 bases, leaving 9 bases between the germline ends. Germline CDR1 SGHRS, CDR2 YFSETQ. DNA of the CDR3: TGCGCCAGCAGCTTGAAACAGGGTACCGGGGAGCTGTTTTTT. Translated: CASSLKQGTGELFF.

The chain couples TRBV6-6 to TRBJ2-3; unclear D gene. Germline-derived CDR1 and CDR2 are MNHNY and SVGAGI (reference sequence). Trimming left V 7 bases short and J 4 bases short, with 9 bases between. This CDR3 is 12 amino acids long. The CDR3 loop is CASMRSADTQYF. The CDR3 DNA reads as TGTGCCAGCATGCGTTCGGCAGATACGCAGTATTTT.

The rearrangement joins TRBV15 to TRBJ2-3; a possible D gene is TRBD2 (6 bases). Trimming left V 2 bases short and J 6 bases short, with 15 bases between. CDR3 size: 15 residues. Germline assignment: CDR1 LNHNV and CDR2 YYDKDF (reference sequence). This chain's CDR3 is CATSRYRDSLDTQYF. CDR3 bases: TGTGCCACCAGCAGATACCGGGACTCTTTGGATACGCAGTATTTT.

CDR3 in DNA: TGTGCCAGTAGTATCACCACCGGCGGAGAAGGCTTTGGAGATACGCAGTATTTT. This sequence encodes CASSITTGGEGFGDTQYF. The chain couples TRBV19 to TRBJ2-3; D gene uncertain. CDR3 length: 18 amino acids. V lost 3 bases to trimming and J lost 5 bases, with 24 bases between them. Germline-derived CDR1 and CDR2 are LNHDA and SQIVND (reference sequence).

This clone came up once. The chain employs TRBV27 and TRBJ1-6; perhaps TRBD1 as D (5 bases). V lost 0 bases and J lost 7, with 13 bases in between. The CDR3 sequence is 16 residues long. Germline lookup yields CDR1 MNHEY and CDR2 SMNVEV (reference sequence). CDR3 sequence (DNA): TGTGCCAGCAGTTTATCAGGAGCAGGGTTCAATTCACCCCTCCACTTT. Amino acids: CASSLSGAGFNSPLHF.

The chain combines TRBV21-1 with TRBJ1-5; the table's TRBD1 call for D was not verified on the DNA. TRBV21-1 is reported as a pseudogene. The CDR3 is made up of 15 amino acids. CDR3 in DNA: TGTGCCAGCAGCAATACCAGGGGTGGCAATCAGCCCCAGCATTTT. It encodes CASSNTRGGNQPQHF.

This clone was recorded a few times. The chain couples TRBV7-9 to TRBJ2-2, with 9 bases aligning to TRBD2. This CDR3 is 16 amino acids long. V dropped 2 bases and J dropped 3; count of bases not matched to a gene: 4. Germline lookup yields CDR1 SEHNR and CDR2 FQNEAQ (reference sequence). CDR3 amino acids: CASSLLERGDTGELFF. CDR3 nucleotide sequence: TGTGCCAGCAGCTTATTAGAGCGGGGGGACACCGGGGAGCTGTTTTTT.

The chain recombines TRBV9 with TRBJ1-2, with unresolved D. Germline V gene lookup returns CDR1 SGDLS and CDR2 YYNGEE. This CDR3 is 13 amino acids long. V was pared by 0 bases and J by 3 bases, with 6 bases between. The CDR3 DNA reads as TGTGCCAGCAGCGTAGATACTGACTATGGCTACACCTTC. This sequence encodes CASSVDTDYGYTF.

The V call is TRBV9, the J call TRBJ2-5, with D uncertain. Germline V CDR1 and CDR2: SGDLS, YYNGEE. This CDR3 has 14 amino acids. V gave up 0 bases and J gave up 5 bases, with 11 bases separating them. The CDR3 sequence is CASSVDPGLETQYF. CDR3 coding DNA: TGTGCCAGCAGCGTAGACCCGGGTTTGGAGACCCAGTACTTC.

The chain combines TRBV7-2 with TRBJ1-4; 7 bases agree with TRBD1. The germline V gene encodes CDR1 SGHTA and CDR2 FQGNSA. V lost 3 bases to trimming and J lost 8 bases; unmatched junction nucleotides: 9. The CDR3 covers 15 residues. The CDR3 nucleotides are TGTGCCAGCAGCTTTTCTGCTGGAGGGGGCGAAAAACTGTTTTTT. This codes for CASSFSAGGGEKLFF. The complete variable domain, with remaining parts taken from reference TRBV7-2 and TRBJ1-4, reads GAGVSQSPSNKVTEKGKDVELRCDPISGHTALYWYRQSLGQGLEFLIYFQGNSAPDKSGLPSDRFSAERTGGSVSTLTIQRTQQEDSAVYLCASSFSAGGGEKLFFGSGTQLSVL.

The genes are TRBV11-3 and TRBJ2-2, with 11 bases lining up with TRBD2. The germline gives CDR1 SGHNT, CDR2 YENEEA. CDR3 length: 17 amino acids. J lost 2 bases, V lost 5 bases, and 7 bases had no gene match. CDR3 protein: CASSAELAGANTGELFF. In DNA, the CDR3 is TGTGCCAGCAGCGCCGAACTAGCGGGGGCAAACACCGGGGAGCTGTTTTTT. The full variable domain, in which reference TRBV11-3 and TRBJ2-2 provide the parts outside the CDR3, is EAGVVQSPRYKIIEKKQPVAFWCNPISGHNTLYWYLQNLGQGPELLIRYENEEAVDDSQLPKDRFSAERLKGVDSTLKIQPAELGDSAVYLCASSAELAGANTGELFFGEGSRLTVL.